This TCR beta chain stems from a study of T-cell reconstitution after alpha-beta-depleted transplantation in children. Unique molecular identifiers featured in how the TCRbeta library was prepared. TCRdb re-analysed the PCR reads in MiXCR, keeping a single row per CDR3 protein. This table has 200,000 to 300,000 distinct CDR3 sequences, approximately 12% appearing once. The germline gives CDR1 LNHNV, CDR2 YYDKDF (reference sequence). Trimming took off 0 bases at V and 8 bases at J, with 19 bases between the two ends. The CDR3 contains 17 residues. This clonotype was seen ten or more times. The TCR sequence derives from a human donor who donated a stem cell graft to a child with acute lymphoblastic leukemia. The material was PBMCs from the stem cell graft donor, obtained from the stem cell graft. The chain couples TRBV15 to TRBJ1-4; D uncertain. The CDR3 nucleotides read TGTGCCACCAGCAGAGATTTTCGGGAGGGAAGCTACGAAAAACTGTTTTTT. It codes for CATSRDFREGSYEKLFF.